This T cell receptor beta chain emerged from a study of blood T cell repertoires in COVID-19. The overall study: Sources were T cells, B-cell-depleted T cells, or PBMCs; the material itself was cDNA or gDNA.

This clone was seen a few times. Assay: immunoSEQ multiplex PCR; the TCRdb copy retains only in-frame clones and omits some. The data hold fewer than 350,000 clones, with 81% observed a single time. With 4 bases removed from V and 5 bases from J, the gap between germline ends came to 15 bases. Per germline, CDR1 SGDLS and CDR2 YYNGEE. CDR3 length: 14 residues. Sample: peripheral blood. The TCR sequence derives from a woman in her fifties or sixties with active or convalescent COVID-19. The chain combines TRBV9 with TRBJ2-5; the D gene is possibly TRBD2 (6 bases). Here the CDR3 DNA reads TGTGCCAGCAGCTCGCGGGGATCGGGGGAGACCCAGTACTTC. It is translated as CASSSRGSGETQYF.